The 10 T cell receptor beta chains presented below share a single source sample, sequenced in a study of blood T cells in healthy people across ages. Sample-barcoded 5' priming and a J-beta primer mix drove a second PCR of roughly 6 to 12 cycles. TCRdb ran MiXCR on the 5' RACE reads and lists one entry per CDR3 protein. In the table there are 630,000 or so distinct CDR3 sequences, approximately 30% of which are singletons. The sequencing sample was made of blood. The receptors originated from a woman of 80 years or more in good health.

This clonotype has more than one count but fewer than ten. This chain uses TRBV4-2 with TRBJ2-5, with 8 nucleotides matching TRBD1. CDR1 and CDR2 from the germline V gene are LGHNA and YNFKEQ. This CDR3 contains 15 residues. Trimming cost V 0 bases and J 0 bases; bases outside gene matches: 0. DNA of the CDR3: TGTGCCAGCAGCCAAGAGGGACAGGACCAAGAGACCCAGTACTTC. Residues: CASSQEGQDQETQYF.

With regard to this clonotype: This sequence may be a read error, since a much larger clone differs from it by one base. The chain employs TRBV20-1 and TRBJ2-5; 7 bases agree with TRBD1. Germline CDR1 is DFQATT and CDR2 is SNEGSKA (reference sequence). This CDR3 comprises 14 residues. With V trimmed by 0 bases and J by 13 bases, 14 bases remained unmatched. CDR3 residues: CSARDGTVLYERYF. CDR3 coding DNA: TGCAGTGCTAGAGATGGGACAGTTCTCTACGAGCGGTACTTC.

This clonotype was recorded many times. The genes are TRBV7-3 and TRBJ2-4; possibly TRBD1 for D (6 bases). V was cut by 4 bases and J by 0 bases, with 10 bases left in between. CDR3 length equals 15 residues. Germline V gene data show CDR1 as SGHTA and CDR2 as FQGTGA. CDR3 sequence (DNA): TGTGCCAGCAGCTCCCTGACAGGAGCCAAAAACATTCAGTACTTC. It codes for CASSSLTGAKNIQYF.

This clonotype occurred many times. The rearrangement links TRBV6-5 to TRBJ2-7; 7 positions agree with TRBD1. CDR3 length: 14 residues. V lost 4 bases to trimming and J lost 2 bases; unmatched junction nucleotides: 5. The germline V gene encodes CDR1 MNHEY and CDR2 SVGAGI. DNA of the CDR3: TGTGCCAGCAGTTCCCGGGACAGCCCCTACGAGCAGTACTTC. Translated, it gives CASSSRDSPYEQYF.

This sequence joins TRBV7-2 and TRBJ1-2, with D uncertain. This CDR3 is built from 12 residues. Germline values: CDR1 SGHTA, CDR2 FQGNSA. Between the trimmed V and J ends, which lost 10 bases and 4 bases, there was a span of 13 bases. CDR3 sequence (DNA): TGTGCCATTACGGGGTTCCTCTATGGCTACACCTTC. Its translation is CAITGFLYGYTF. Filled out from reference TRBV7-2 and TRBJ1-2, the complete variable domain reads GAGVSQSPSNKVTEKGKDVELRCDPISGHTALYWYRQSLGQGLEFLIYFQGNSAPDKSGLPSDRFSAERTGGSVSTLTIQRTQQEDSAVYLCAITGFLYGYTFGSGTRLTVV.

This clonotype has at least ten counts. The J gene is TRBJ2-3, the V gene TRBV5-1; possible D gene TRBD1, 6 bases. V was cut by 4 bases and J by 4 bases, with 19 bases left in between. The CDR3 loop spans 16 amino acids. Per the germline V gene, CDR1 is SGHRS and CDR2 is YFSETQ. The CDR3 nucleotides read TGCGCCAGCAGCACCGGGACATTAAGAGGTTCAGATACGCAGTATTTT. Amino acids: CASSTGTLRGSDTQYF. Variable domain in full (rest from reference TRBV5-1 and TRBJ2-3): KAGVTQTPRYLIKTRGQQVTLSCSPISGHRSVSWYQQTPGQGLQFLFEYFSETQRNKGNFPGRFSGRQFSNSRSEMNVSTLELGDSALYLCASSTGTLRGSDTQYFGPGTRLTVL.

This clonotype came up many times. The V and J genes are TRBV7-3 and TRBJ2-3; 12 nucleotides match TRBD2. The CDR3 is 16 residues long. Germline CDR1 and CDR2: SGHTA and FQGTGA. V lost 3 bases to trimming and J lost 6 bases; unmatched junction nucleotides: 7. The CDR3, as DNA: TGTGCCAGCAGCTTGACTAGCGGGGGCTGGTGGGATACGCAGTATTTT. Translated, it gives CASSLTSGGWWDTQYF. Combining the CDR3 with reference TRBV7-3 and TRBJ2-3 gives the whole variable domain GAGVSQTPSNKVTEKGKYVELRCDPISGHTALYWYRQSLGQGPEFLIYFQGTGAADDSGLPNDRFFAVRPEGSVSTLKIQRTERGDSAVYLCASSLTSGGWWDTQYFGPGTRLTVL.

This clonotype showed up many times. The CDR3 loop reads CASSLWTGGRDTQYF. CDR3 in DNA: TGTGCCAGCAGCTTGTGGACGGGGGGAAGGGATACGCAGTATTTT. The chain couples TRBV5-8 to TRBJ2-3; 7 bases fit TRBD2. Germline CDR1 SGHTS, CDR2 YDEGEE. The V gene end was trimmed by 1 base and the J gene end by 6 bases; junction bases not matched to a gene: 8. The CDR3 totals 15 residues.

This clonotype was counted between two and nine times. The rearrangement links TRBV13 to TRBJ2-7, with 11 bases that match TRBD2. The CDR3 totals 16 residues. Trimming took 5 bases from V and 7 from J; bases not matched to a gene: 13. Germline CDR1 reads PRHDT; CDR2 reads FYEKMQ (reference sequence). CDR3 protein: CASSPVAGGRGHEQYF. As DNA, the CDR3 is TGTGCCAGCAGCCCAGTAGCGGGGGGGCGAGGTCATGAGCAGTACTTC.

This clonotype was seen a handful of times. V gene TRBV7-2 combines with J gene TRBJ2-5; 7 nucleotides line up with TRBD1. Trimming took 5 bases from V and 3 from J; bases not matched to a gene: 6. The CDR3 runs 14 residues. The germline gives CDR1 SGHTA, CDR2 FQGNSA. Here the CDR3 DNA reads TGTGCCAGCAGCCCACGACAGGGTAAAGAGACCCAGTACTTC. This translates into CASSPRQGKETQYF.